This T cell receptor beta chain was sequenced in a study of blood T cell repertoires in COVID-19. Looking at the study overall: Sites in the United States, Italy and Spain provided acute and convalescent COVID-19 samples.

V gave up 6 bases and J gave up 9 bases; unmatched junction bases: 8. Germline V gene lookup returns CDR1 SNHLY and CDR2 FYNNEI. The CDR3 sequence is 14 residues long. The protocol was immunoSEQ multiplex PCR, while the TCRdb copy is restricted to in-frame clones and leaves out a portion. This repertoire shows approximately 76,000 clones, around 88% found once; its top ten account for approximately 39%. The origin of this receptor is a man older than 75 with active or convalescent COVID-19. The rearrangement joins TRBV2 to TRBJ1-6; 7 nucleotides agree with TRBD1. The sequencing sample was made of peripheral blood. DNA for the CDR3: TGTGCCAGCAGCGGGACAGATTGGTCTTCACCCCTCCACTTT. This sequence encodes CASSGTDWSSPLHF. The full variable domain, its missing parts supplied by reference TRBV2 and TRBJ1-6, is EPEVTQTPSHQVTQMGQEVILRCVPISNHLYFYWYRQILGQKVEFLVSFYNNEISEKSEIFDDQFSVERPDGSNFTLKIRSTKLEDSAMYFCASSGTDWSSPLHFGNGTRLTVT.